A selection of T cell receptor beta chains follows, all from one sample in a study of Tregs in tolerant kidney transplant recipients. The data were produced by immunoSEQ multiplex PCR, yet TCRdb's version contains in-frame clones alone and is incomplete. The table includes over 50,000 clones, 75% to 90% detected once. The source was Tregs from blood, collected before the transplant. The source of these receptors is a human donor who received a combined kidney and bone marrow transplant. CDR3s include the opening cysteine and the closing phenylalanine or tryptophan. The D gene is left open where the match is weak. A row's size may be missing; if present it is once, few, many or a size class.

d_call j_call v_call clone_size cdr3_aa cdr3_nt
- TRBJ2-7 TRBV6-5 once CASRGGSGAYEQYF TGTGCCAGCAGAGGGGGGAGCGGCGCTTACGAGCAGTACTTC
- TRBJ1-1 TRBV5-1 - CASSFEGRGTEAFF TGCGCCAGCAGCTTTGAGGGTCGGGGGACTGAAGCTTTCTTT
- TRBJ2-1 TRBV5-1 once CASSLDGRYNEQFF TGCGCCAGCAGCTTGGACGGGCGCTACAATGAGCAGTTCTTC
TRBD1 TRBJ2-7 TRBV7-9 - CASSSVFGQGPPYEQYF TGTGCCAGCAGCTCCGTATTTGGACAGGGCCCTCCCTACGAGCAGTACTTC
- TRBJ2-2 TRBV28 - CASSPPGAYTGELFF TGTGCCAGCAGCCCCCCCGGGGCCTATACCGGGGAGCTGTTTTTT
- TRBJ1-2 TRBV5-4 - CASSSTGNYGYTF TGTGCCAGCAGCTCTACAGGGAACTATGGCTACACCTTC
TRBD2 TRBJ2-2 TRBV6-1 - CASSKRGDTGELFF TGTGCCAGCAGCAAGCGGGGAGACACCGGGGAGCTGTTTTTT
TRBD1 TRBJ1-2 TRBV15 - CATSRVVPGQGPHYGYTF TGTGCCACCAGCAGAGTCGTGCCGGGACAGGGGCCCCACTATGGCTACACCTTC
- TRBJ2-1 TRBV30 - CAWSVGYEQFF TGTGCCTGGAGTGTGGGGTACGAGCAGTTCTTC
- TRBJ2-1 TRBV11-3 - CASSLVTGLSSYNEQFF TGTGCCAGCAGCTTAGTAACGGGCCTGAGCTCCTACAATGAGCAGTTCTTC
- TRBJ1-2 TRBV7-8 - CASSLFPRGVWDGYTF TGTGCCAGCAGCCTTTTCCCTAGGGGGGTTTGGGATGGCTACACCTTC